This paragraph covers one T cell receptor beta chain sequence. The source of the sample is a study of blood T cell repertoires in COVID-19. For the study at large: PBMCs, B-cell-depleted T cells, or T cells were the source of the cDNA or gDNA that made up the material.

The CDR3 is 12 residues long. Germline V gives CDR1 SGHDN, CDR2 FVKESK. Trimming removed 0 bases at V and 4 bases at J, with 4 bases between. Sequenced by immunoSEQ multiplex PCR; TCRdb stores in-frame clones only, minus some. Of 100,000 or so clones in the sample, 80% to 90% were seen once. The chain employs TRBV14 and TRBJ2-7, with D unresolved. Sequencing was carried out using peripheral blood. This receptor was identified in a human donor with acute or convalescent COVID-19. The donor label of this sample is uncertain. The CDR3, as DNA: TGTGCCAGCAGCCAAGACGGGTACGAGCAGTACTTC. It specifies CASSQDGYEQYF.